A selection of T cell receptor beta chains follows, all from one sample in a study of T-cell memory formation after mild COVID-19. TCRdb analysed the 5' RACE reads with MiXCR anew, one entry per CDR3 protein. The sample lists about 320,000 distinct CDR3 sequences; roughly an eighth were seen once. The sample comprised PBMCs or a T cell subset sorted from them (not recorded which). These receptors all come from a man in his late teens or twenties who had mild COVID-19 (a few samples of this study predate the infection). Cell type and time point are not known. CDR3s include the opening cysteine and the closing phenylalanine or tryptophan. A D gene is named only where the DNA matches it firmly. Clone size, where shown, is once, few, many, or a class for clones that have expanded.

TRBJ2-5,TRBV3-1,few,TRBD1,TGTGCCAGCAGCCCGGGACAGGGAATGGAGACCCAGTACTTC,CASSPGQGMETQYF
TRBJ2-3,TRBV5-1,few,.,TGCGCCAGCAGCCCCGGGACCCCGGAAGATACGCAGTATTTT,CASSPGTPEDTQYF
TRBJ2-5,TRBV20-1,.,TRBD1,TGCAGTGCTAGAGCAGGGACAGTTCAAGAGACCCAGTACTTC,CSARAGTVQETQYF
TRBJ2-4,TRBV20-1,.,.,TGCAGTGCCAAACCACTAGCCAAAAACATTCAGTACTTC,CSAKPLAKNIQYF
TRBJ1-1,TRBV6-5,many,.,TGTGCCAGCAGTTACGACAGTTTGAACACTGAAGCTTTCTTT,CASSYDSLNTEAFF
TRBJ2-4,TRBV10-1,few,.,TGCGCCAGCAGTGAGTCGACAATCCTGGACATTCAGTACTTC,CASSESTILDIQYF
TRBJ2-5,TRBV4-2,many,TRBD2,TGTGCCAGCAGCCAGGGACTAGCGGGCGGGGAGACCCAGTACTTC,CASSQGLAGGETQYF
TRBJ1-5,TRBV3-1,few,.,TGTGCCAGCAGCCAAGCGAGCGGAAATCAGCCCCAGCATTTT,CASSQASGNQPQHF
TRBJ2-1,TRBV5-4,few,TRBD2,TGTGCCAGCAGTTGGACTAGCCTCCCCTACAATGAGCAGTTCTTC,CASSWTSLPYNEQFF
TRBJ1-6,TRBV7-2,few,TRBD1,TGTGCCAGCAGATTAGAGGGGGCAGGTTCACCCCTCCACTTT,CASRLEGAGSPLHF
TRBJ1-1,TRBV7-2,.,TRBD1,TGTGCCAGCAGGACAGGGGGTGGTGAAGCTTTCTTT,CASRTGGGEAFF
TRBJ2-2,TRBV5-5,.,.,TGTGCCAGCAGCTCCAGGGGTACGAACACCGGGGAGCTGTTTTTT,CASSSRGTNTGELFF
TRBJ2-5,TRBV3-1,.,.,TGTGCCAGCATAGGGGTTCGGGGGGCCTTCCAAGAGACCCAGTACTTC,CASIGVRGAFQETQYF
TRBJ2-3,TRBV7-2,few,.,TGTGCCAGCAGCCCCCCGTGGCCCCCAGATACGCAGTATTTT,CASSPPWPPDTQYF
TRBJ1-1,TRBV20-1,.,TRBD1,TGCAGTGCTCCCGGACAGGGCCACACTGAAGCTTTCTTT,CSAPGQGHTEAFF
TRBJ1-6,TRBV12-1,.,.,TGTGCCAGCAGCCCACGACGGTGGGGACCCAATTCACCCCTCCACTTT,CASSPRRWGPNSPLHF
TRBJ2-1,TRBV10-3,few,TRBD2,TGTGCCATCGGAGCGGGGGGGTACTACAATGAGCAGTTCTTC,CAIGAGGYYNEQFF
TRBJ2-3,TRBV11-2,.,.,TGTGCCAGCAGCCTACTCGGCGAAGCAGATACGCAGTATTTT,CASSLLGEADTQYF
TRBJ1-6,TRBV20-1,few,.,TGCAGTGCTAGAGATTACGGCGGCCCTGCCGGGGCCCTCCACTTT,CSARDYGGPAGALHF
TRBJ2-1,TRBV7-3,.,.,TGTGCCAGCAGCTTCGTGGGGAGAGGTAATGAGCAGTTCTTC,CASSFVGRGNEQFF
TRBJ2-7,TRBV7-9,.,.,TGTGCCAGCAGGTTAGGTGGGACAAAGGTCTACGAGCAGTACTTC,CASRLGGTKVYEQYF
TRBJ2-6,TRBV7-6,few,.,TGTGCCAGCAGCTTATACGAAACCTCTGGGGCCAACGTCCTGACTTTC,CASSLYETSGANVLTF
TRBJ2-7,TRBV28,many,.,TGTGCCAGCAGTTTATCGCAGGGGTCCTACGAGCAGTACTTC,CASSLSQGSYEQYF
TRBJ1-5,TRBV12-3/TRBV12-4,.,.,TGTGCCAGCAGTTCGACCGGGGGGGGCGCGGGGCAGCCCCAGCATTTT,CASSSTGGGAGQPQHF
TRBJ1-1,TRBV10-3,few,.,TGTGCCATCAGGGTGGACGGGGGGGCTGAAGCTTTCTTT,CAIRVDGGAEAFF
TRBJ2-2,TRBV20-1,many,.,TGCAGTGCTAGAGATCCGCAGGGTAGCGGGGAGCTGTTTTTT,CSARDPQGSGELFF
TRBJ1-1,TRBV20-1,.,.,TGCAGTGCCCTGACAGGTTCGAACACTGAAGCTTTCTTT,CSALTGSNTEAFF
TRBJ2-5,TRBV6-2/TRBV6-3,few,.,TGTGCCAGCAGTTATCGAGACAGGCCAGGAGAGACCCAGTACTTC,CASSYRDRPGETQYF
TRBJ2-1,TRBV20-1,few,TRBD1,TGCAGTGCTTTGGACAGGGGAGGTGAGCAGTTCTTC,CSALDRGGEQFF
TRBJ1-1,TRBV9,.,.,TGTGCCAGCAGCGTAGGCCAGGGGACGATGAACACTGAAGCTTTCTTT,CASSVGQGTMNTEAFF
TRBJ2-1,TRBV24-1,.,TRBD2,TGTGCCACCAGTGAGCGGGGGGAATACAATGAGCAGTTCTTC,CATSERGEYNEQFF
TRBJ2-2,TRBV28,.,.,TGTGCCAGCGGTCAGGAGTACGGGGAGCTGTTTTTT,CASGQEYGELFF
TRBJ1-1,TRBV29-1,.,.,TGCAGCGTTGGAGGTTTTGGGGGCATCATGAACACTGAAGCTTTCTTT,CSVGGFGGIMNTEAFF
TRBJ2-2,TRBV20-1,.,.,TGCAGTGCGCGTGTCGGGGGGACAGTAAGCACCGGGGAGCTGTTTTTT,CSARVGGTVSTGELFF
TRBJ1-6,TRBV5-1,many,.,TGCGCCAGCAGCTGGCCTGATTCACCCCTCCACTTT,CASSWPDSPLHF
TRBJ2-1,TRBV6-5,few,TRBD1,TGTGCCAGCAGCCAGGGGGTTTCAGGAAATGAGCAGTTCTTC,CASSQGVSGNEQFF
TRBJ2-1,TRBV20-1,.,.,TGCAGTGCTAGAACCGGGGGTCCAGTTGAGCAGTTCTTC,CSARTGGPVEQFF
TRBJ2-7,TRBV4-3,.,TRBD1,TGCGCCAGCAGCCAGGGCCGGGACAGACCCTACGAGCAGTACTTC,CASSQGRDRPYEQYF
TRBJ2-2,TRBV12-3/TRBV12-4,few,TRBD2,TGTGCCAGCAGTTTAAGAGCGGGACTAGCGGGGGGTTACACCGGGGAGCTGTTTTTT,CASSLRAGLAGGYTGELFF
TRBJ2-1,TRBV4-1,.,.,TGCGCCAGCAGCCAAGATTTAATGACACAGACCAATGAGCAGTTCTTC,CASSQDLMTQTNEQFF
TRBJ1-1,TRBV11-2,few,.,TGTGCCAGCAGCTTGAGGGTACACACTGAAGCTTTCTTT,CASSLRVHTEAFF
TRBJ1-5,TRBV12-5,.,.,TGTGCTAGTGGTTTGGTATATAAGGGTCAGGACAGCAATCAGCCCCAGCATTTT,CASGLVYKGQDSNQPQHF
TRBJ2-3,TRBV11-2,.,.,TGTGCCAGCAGCTTACGGGGGCGGGATACGCAGTATTTT,CASSLRGRDTQYF
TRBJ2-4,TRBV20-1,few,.,TGCAGTGCTAGAGAACCCGGCCAAAACATTCAGTACTTC,CSAREPGQNIQYF
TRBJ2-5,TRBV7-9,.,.,TGTGCCAGTATAACAGGGACCCAAGAGACCCAGTACTTC,CASITGTQETQYF
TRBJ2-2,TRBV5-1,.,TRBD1,TGCGCCAGCAGCTTATCGACAGGGGGACGCGGGGAGCTGTTTTTT,CASSLSTGGRGELFF
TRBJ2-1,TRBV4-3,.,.,TGCGCCAGCAGCCAAGATGTTTTAGGGTCTTTGGGGGGCGGCTACAATGAGCAGTTCTTC,CASSQDVLGSLGGGYNEQFF
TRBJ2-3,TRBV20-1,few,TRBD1,TGCAGCCCCCGTCCGGACAGGGGGCCGGGAGGGGATACGCAGTATTTT,CSPRPDRGPGGDTQYF
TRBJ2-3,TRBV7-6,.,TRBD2,TGTGCCAGCAGCTTGTCGGTCGGGAGGAGCACAGATACGCAGTATTTT,CASSLSVGRSTDTQYF
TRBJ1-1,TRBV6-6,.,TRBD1,TGTGCCAGCAGTTACTATCCGGGACAGGGGAACACTGAAGCTTTCTTT,CASSYYPGQGNTEAFF
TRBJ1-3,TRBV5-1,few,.,TGCGCCAGCAGCTTGGAAGTCTCTGGAAACACCATATATTTT,CASSLEVSGNTIYF
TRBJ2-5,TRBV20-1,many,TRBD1,TGCAGTGCTGGGACAGATCAAGAGACCCAGTACTTC,CSAGTDQETQYF
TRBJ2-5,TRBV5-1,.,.,TGCGCCAGCAGCCTACATGGTAACCAAGAGACCCAGTACTTC,CASSLHGNQETQYF
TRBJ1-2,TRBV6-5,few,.,TGTGCCAGCAGTTACTCTGTGGGGGTGTCCTCCGGCTACACCTTC,CASSYSVGVSSGYTF
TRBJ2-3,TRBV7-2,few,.,TGTGCCAGCAGCCAGGGAATGCCGCCAGATACGCAGTATTTT,CASSQGMPPDTQYF
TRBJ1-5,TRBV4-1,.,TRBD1,TGCGCCAGCAGCCGATCGCCCCCGGAACAGGGGGTTGGTCAGCCCCAGCATTTT,CASSRSPPEQGVGQPQHF
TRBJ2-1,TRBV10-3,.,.,TGTGCCATCAGTGAGTCCGTGAGTGAGCAGTTCTTC,CAISESVSEQFF
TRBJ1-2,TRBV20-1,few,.,TGCAGTGCTAGTTTAGTATCCTATGGCTACACCTTC,CSASLVSYGYTF
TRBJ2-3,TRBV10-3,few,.,TGTGCCATCAGTGATCCGCCAGATACGCAGTATTTT,CAISDPPDTQYF